These 25 T cell receptor beta chains were all obtained from the same sample, sequenced in a study of response to subunit inactivated influenza vaccine. TCRdb used MiXCR to reprocess the RT-PCR reads, holding one entry per CDR3 protein. The sample lists some 190,000 distinct CDR3 sequences, over 13% seen once, with approximately 25% in the top ten. Specimen: CD8+ T cells sorted from PBMCs, collected about 5 days after vaccination. All receptors derive from a man over 45 who received an inactivated influenza vaccine.

This rearrangement joins TRBV13 to TRBJ2-7; no clear D. CDR1 PRHDT and CDR2 FYEKMQ come from the germline V gene (reference sequence). The length of the CDR3 is 14 residues. Trimming pared 5 bases from V and 4 bases from J, leaving 15 bases between. As DNA, the CDR3 is TGTGCCAGCAGCCCCTCCCCAAATGGTTACGAGCAGTACTTC. Its translation: CASSPSPNGYEQYF.

This rearrangement joins TRBV24-1 to TRBJ2-2; D is perhaps TRBD1 or TRBD2 (5 bases each). Germline loops: CDR1 KGHDR, CDR2 SFDVKD. The CDR3 runs to 17 residues. The germline V and J ends were trimmed by 5 bases and 5 bases, with 20 bases remaining between them. CDR3 nucleotides: TGTGCCACCAGTGGCTCCTCCTCGGGGCTTGTAACCGGGGAGCTGTTTTTT. As protein: CATSGSSSGLVTGELFF.

This clonotype has ten or more counts. V gene TRBV11-2 combines with J gene TRBJ1-1; 8 bases are shared with TRBD1. The ends lost 0 bases at V and 8 bases at J; junction bases unmatched: 8. This CDR3 contains 15 residues. Germline CDR1 and CDR2: SGHAT and FQNNGV. CDR3 nucleotides: TGTGCCAGCAGCTTAGAAATCCGCCCAGGGGGCGAAGCTTTCTTT. This encodes CASSLEIRPGGEAFF.

There are a few counts of this clonotype. The gene calls are TRBV11-2 and TRBJ2-1; a weak D match, TRBD1 (5 bases). CDR3 length: 13 amino acids. The germline V gene encodes CDR1 SGHAT and CDR2 FQNNGV. Trimming stripped 5 bases from V and 8 bases from J, with 13 bases between. The CDR3 sequence is CASSPQGMDEQFF. The CDR3 DNA follows: TGTGCCAGCAGCCCGCAGGGTATGGATGAGCAGTTCTTC.

A few counts support this clonotype. The chain carries TRBV4-3 and TRBJ1-2, with D possibly being TRBD1 (5 bases). The CDR3 spans 16 residues. Germline V gene lookup returns CDR1 LGHNA and CDR2 YSLEER. The V and J ends lost 1 base and 3 bases respectively, with 15 bases between them. The CDR3 loop is CASSQGRSGGDYGYTF. The CDR3 DNA sequence: TGCGCCAGCAGCCAAGGCCGGTCGGGGGGGGACTATGGCTACACCTTC.

In DNA, the CDR3 is TGTGCCAGCACGGCGGGATCTCTTCTCAAGGGCTACACCTTC. Translating gives CASTAGSLLKGYTF. V gene TRBV6-2 or TRBV6-3 combines with J gene TRBJ1-2; no firm D call. There are 14 residues in the CDR3. CDR1 and CDR2 from the germline V gene are MNHEY and SVGEGT. The V end was cut by 7 bases, the J end by 8 bases, with 20 bases between.

This sequence joins TRBV13 and TRBJ2-1; D may be TRBD1 or TRBD2 (6 bases each). Germline CDR1 and CDR2: PRHDT and FYEKMQ (reference sequence). Trimming stripped 0 bases from V and 3 bases from J, with 12 bases between. The CDR3 sequence is 16 residues long. The CDR3 spells CASSLGRGAVYNEQFF. The CDR3, as DNA: TGTGCCAGCAGCTTAGGGAGGGGGGCGGTCTACAATGAGCAGTTCTTC.

The chain employs TRBV5-1 and TRBJ1-1; 7 nucleotides agree with TRBD1. The length of the CDR3 is 15 residues. Germline CDR1 SGHRS, CDR2 YFSETQ. The V and J ends lost 4 bases and 0 bases, in that order; junction bases with no gene match: 6. CDR3 region: CASSTRDSVNTEAFF. In nucleotides, the CDR3 is TGCGCCAGCAGCACGAGGGACAGTGTGAACACTGAAGCTTTCTTT.

This clonotype was observed a few times. J is TRBJ2-1 and V is TRBV4-3, with a tentative D call TRBD1 (5 bases). Germline V gene lookup returns CDR1 LGHNA and CDR2 YSLEER. There are 15 residues in the CDR3. V gave up 0 bases and J gave up 10 bases, with 16 bases separating them. CDR3 protein: CASSQDEFLWGEQFF. The DNA of the CDR3 is TGCGCCAGCAGCCAAGATGAGTTTCTGTGGGGCGAGCAGTTCTTC.

The chain recombines TRBV12-3 or TRBV12-4 with TRBJ2-7; D is possibly TRBD1 (5 bases). The length of the CDR3 is 17 residues. The CDR3 here is CTFCPRGQISYSYEQYF. CDR3 nucleotides: TGTACCTTCTGTCCCAGAGGACAAATTTCCTACTCCTACGAGCAGTACTTC.

This clonotype was seen a handful of times. The chain carries TRBV5-5 and TRBJ2-7; 8 bases map to TRBD1. V lost 3 bases and J lost 5; bases outside the gene matches: 4. Germline CDR1 SGHKS, CDR2 YYEKEE (reference sequence). The CDR3 consists of 13 residues. The CDR3 bases are TGTGCCAGCAGCTATTGGACAGGGAACGAGCAGTACTTC. Its protein product is CASSYWTGNEQYF. The entire variable domain, with the rest obtained from reference TRBV5-5 and TRBJ2-7, is as follows: DAGVTQSPTHLIKTRGQQVTLRCSPISGHKSVSWYQQVLGQGPQFIFQYYEKEERGRGNFPDRFSARQFPNYSSELNVNALLLGDSALYLCASSYWTGNEQYFGPGTRLTVT.

The gene calls are TRBV30 and TRBJ2-3; either TRBD1 or TRBD2 may fit D (5 bases each). The CDR3 totals 13 residues. The germline V gene encodes CDR1 GTSNPN and CDR2 SVGIG (reference sequence). Trimming removed 4 bases from V and 3 bases from J, with 11 bases in between. CDR3: CAWIRGPTDTQYF. DNA of the CDR3: TGTGCCTGGATTCGGGGACCTACAGATACGCAGTATTTT.

The chain joins TRBV7-6 to TRBJ2-5; the D gene is possibly TRBD1 (6 bases). The CDR3 runs 15 residues. The germline CDR1 and CDR2 sequences are SGHVS and FNYEAQ. V was clipped by 3 bases and J by 1 base, with 12 bases between them. CDR3 coding DNA: TGTGCCAGCAGCTTTATACAGGGTCCCCAAGAGACCCAGTACTTC. Its translation: CASSFIQGPQETQYF.

This clonotype turned up a few times. The chain recombines TRBV5-1 with TRBJ2-7; 9 bases are a match to TRBD1. Germline CDR1 reads SGHRS; CDR2 reads YFSETQ. This CDR3 contains 15 residues. V gave up 4 bases and J gave up 0 bases; unmatched junction bases: 5. DNA of the CDR3: TGCGCCAGCAGCCCCGGGACAGGGTACTCCTACGAGCAGTACTTC. Amino acids: CASSPGTGYSYEQYF. The entire variable domain, with the rest obtained from reference TRBV5-1 and TRBJ2-7, is as follows: KAGVTQTPRYLIKTRGQQVTLSCSPISGHRSVSWYQQTPGQGLQFLFEYFSETQRNKGNFPGRFSGRQFSNSRSEMNVSTLELGDSALYLCASSPGTGYSYEQYFGPGTRLTVT.

This clonotype was counted many times. The chain recombines TRBV28 with TRBJ1-5, with 7 bases matching TRBD1. V shed 7 bases, J shed 6 bases, and the junction held 12 bases outside the gene matches. Germline lookup yields CDR1 MDHEN and CDR2 SYDVKM. There are 15 residues in the CDR3. CDR3 nucleotide sequence: TGTGCCAGCATACCCCGGGACAGTTCGGTTCAGCCCCAGCATTTT. This sequence encodes CASIPRDSSVQPQHF.

This clonotype appeared a single time. The rearrangement uses TRBV29-1 and TRBJ2-7; 7 positions match TRBD2. Germline V lookup: CDR1 SQVTM, CDR2 ANQGSEA. The CDR3 consists of 16 residues. The ends lost 0 bases at V and 2 bases at J; junction bases unmatched: 10. The CDR3 DNA is TGCAGCGTTGAAGATACCCCTACCGGACTAGCCTACGAGCAGTACTTC. This translates into CSVEDTPTGLAYEQYF.

This clonotype was counted many times. The chain joins TRBV5-1 to TRBJ1-5; 7 nucleotides align to TRBD1. After removal of 0 bases from V and 7 bases from J, the junction contained 7 bases not matched to a gene. The CDR3 covers 15 residues. In germline, CDR1 is SGHRS, CDR2 YFSETQ. Written as DNA, the CDR3 is TGCGCCAGCAGCTTGGAAGGGGGCGTGGGACAGCCCCAGCATTTT. Protein sequence: CASSLEGGVGQPQHF. Full variable domain (missing parts from reference TRBV5-1 and TRBJ1-5): KAGVTQTPRYLIKTRGQQVTLSCSPISGHRSVSWYQQTPGQGLQFLFEYFSETQRNKGNFPGRFSGRQFSNSRSEMNVSTLELGDSALYLCASSLEGGVGQPQHFGDGTRLSIL.

This clonotype was seen a few times. The rearrangement links TRBV12-3 or TRBV12-4 to TRBJ2-5; possible D gene TRBD2, 6 bases. The CDR3 runs 14 residues. V was cut by 3 bases and J by 9 bases, with 17 bases left in between. As DNA, the CDR3 is TGTGCCAGCAGTTTTCGGGCAGGACCGGGGGCCCAGTACTTC. Protein product: CASSFRAGPGAQYF.

The chain recombines TRBV20-1 with TRBJ2-3; 10 bases are shared with TRBD1. V lost 5 bases to trimming and J lost 4 bases; unmatched junction nucleotides: 3. Germline V gene lookup returns CDR1 DFQATT and CDR2 SNEGSKA (reference sequence). The CDR3 spans 13 residues. Here the CDR3 reads CSAGTGVPDTQYF. The CDR3 region has the DNA TGCAGTGCTGGGACAGGGGTACCAGATACGCAGTATTTT.

J is TRBJ1-1 and V is TRBV20-1, with no clear D. Per the germline V gene, CDR1 is DFQATT and CDR2 is SNEGSKA (reference sequence). The length of the CDR3 is 13 residues. The V end was cut by 3 bases, the J end by 5 bases, with 13 bases between. The CDR3 spells CSASRVGVTEAFF. The CDR3 coding sequence is TGCAGTGCTAGTAGGGTGGGAGTGACTGAAGCTTTCTTT.

CDR3 DNA sequence: TGTGCCAGCAGCCCTCTTCTCGGGAAAACTAATGAAAAACTGTTTTTT. This codes for CASSPLLGKTNEKLFF. This sequence joins TRBV6-5 and TRBJ1-4, with D hard to call. V was pared by 6 bases and J by 1 base, with 15 bases between. The CDR3 length is 16 residues. The germline V gene encodes CDR1 MNHEY and CDR2 SVGAGI.

This chain connects TRBV25-1 to TRBJ2-1; D remains ambiguous. This CDR3 is 15 amino acids long. V was clipped by 1 base and J by 7 bases, with 14 bases between them. Germline CDR1 and CDR2: MGHDK and SYGVNS. Written as DNA, the CDR3 is TGTGCCAGCAGTGAATTCACAGTACCCGGGAATGAGCAGTTCTTC. Protein sequence: CASSEFTVPGNEQFF.

This chain joins TRBV6-2 or TRBV6-3 and TRBJ2-1; the match to TRBD1 covers 10 bases. The V gene end was trimmed by 0 bases and the J gene end by 2 bases; junction bases not matched to a gene: 4. Germline V CDR1 and CDR2: MNHEY, SVGEGT. The CDR3 is made up of 17 amino acids. The CDR3 region is CASSYSRDRGAYNEQFF. DNA of the CDR3: TGTGCCAGCAGTTACTCCCGGGACAGGGGAGCCTACAATGAGCAGTTCTTC.

In this sample, this clonotype turned up a few times. CDR3 sequence reads: CASSYAPGPPYEQYF. The CDR3 coding sequence is TGTGCCAGCAGTTACGCCCCGGGACCACCCTACGAGCAGTACTTC. The chain uses TRBV6-5 and TRBJ2-7; D possibly uses TRBD1 or TRBD2 (5 bases each). V gave up 2 bases and J gave up 2 bases, with 13 bases separating them. The CDR3 covers 15 residues. Looked up from germline, CDR1 is MNHEY and CDR2 is SVGAGI.

This clonotype was detected many times. The rearrangement joins TRBV29-1 to TRBJ1-2; D is ambiguous. This CDR3 contains 13 residues. Germline assignment: CDR1 SQVTM and CDR2 ANQGSEA. V lost 1 base and J 4 bases, leaving 10 bases between the germline ends. Here the CDR3 DNA reads TGCAGCGTTGAAGCGGGTGGAAGCTATGGCTACACCTTC. Encoded protein: CSVEAGGSYGYTF.